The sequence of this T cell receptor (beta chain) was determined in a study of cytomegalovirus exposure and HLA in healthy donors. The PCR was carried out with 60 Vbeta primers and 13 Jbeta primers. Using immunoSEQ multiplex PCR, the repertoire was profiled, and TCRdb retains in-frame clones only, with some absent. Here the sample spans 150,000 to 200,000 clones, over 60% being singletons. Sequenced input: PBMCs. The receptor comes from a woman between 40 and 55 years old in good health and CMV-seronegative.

CDR3 DNA sequence: TGTGCCAGCAGCTTGTCGGGGAACATGAACACTGAAGCTTTCTTT. Translation: CASSLSGNMNTEAFF. The chain carries TRBV5-5 and TRBJ1-1, with D hard to call. CDR1 and CDR2 (germline): SGHKS, YYEKEE (reference sequence). The CDR3 runs 15 residues. Trimming removed 1 base from V and 0 bases from J, with 10 bases in between.